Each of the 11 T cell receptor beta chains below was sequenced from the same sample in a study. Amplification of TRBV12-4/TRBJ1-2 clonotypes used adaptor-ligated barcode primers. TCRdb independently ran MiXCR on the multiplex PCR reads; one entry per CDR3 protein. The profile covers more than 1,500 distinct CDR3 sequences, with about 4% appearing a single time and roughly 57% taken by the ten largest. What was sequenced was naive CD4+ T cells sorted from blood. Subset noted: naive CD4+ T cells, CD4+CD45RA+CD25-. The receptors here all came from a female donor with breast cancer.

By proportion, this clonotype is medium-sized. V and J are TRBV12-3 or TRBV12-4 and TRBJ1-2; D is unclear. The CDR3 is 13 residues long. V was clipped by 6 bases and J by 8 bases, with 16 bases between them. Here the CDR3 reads CASSRIRDLGYTF. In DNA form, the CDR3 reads TGTGCCAGCAGCCGAATCAGAGACCTGGGCTACACCTTC.

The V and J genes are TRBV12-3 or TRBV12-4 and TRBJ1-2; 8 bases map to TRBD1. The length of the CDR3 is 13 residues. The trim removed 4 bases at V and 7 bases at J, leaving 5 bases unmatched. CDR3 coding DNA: TGTGCCAGCAGTTCCAGCGGGACAGGTGGCTACACCTTC. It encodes CASSSSGTGGYTF.

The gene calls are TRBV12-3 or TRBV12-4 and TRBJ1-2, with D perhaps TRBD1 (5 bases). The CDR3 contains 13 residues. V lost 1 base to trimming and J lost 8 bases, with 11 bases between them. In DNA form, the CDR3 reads TGTGCCAGCAGTTTAGAACAGGTCGGAGGCTACACCTTC. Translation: CASSLEQVGGYTF.

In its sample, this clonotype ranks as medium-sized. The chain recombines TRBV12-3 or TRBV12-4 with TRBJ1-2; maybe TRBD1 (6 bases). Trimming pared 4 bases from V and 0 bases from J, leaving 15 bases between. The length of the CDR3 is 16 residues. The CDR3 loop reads CASSSPDRLANYGYTF. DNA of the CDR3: TGTGCCAGCAGTTCTCCGGACAGATTAGCTAACTATGGCTACACCTTC.

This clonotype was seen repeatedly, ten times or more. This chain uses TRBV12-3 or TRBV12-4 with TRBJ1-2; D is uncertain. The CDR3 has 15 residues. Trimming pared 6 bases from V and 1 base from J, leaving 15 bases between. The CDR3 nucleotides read TGTGCCAGCAGCCCCGACCGACTCTTTAACTATGGCTACACCTTC. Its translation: CASSPDRLFNYGYTF.

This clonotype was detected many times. DNA of the CDR3: TGTGCCAGCAGTTTAGACCAGGGAAATAACTATGGCTACACCTTC. It translates to CASSLDQGNNYGYTF. J is TRBJ1-2 and V is TRBV12-3 or TRBV12-4, with TRBD1 as a possible D gene (5 bases). V was shortened by 1 base and J by 1 base, with 10 bases between the two germline ends. This CDR3 is built from 15 residues.

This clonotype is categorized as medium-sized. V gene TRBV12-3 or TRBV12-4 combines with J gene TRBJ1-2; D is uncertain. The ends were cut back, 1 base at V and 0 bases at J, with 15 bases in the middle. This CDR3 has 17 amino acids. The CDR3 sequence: CASSLEVGRRANYGYTF. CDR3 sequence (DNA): TGTGCCAGCAGTTTAGAAGTTGGACGCAGAGCTAACTATGGCTACACCTTC.

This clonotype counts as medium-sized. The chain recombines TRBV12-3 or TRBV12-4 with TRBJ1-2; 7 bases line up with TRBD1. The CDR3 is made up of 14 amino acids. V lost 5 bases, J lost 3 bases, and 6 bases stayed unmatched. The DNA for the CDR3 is TGTGCCAGCAGTAACCCGGGACAGTACTATGGCTACACCTTC. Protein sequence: CASSNPGQYYGYTF.

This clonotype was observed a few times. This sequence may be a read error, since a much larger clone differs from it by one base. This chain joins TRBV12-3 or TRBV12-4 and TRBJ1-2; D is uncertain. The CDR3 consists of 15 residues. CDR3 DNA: TGTGCCAGCAGTTCGACGGATACCGGACTCTATGACTACACCTTC. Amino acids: CASSSTDTGLYDYTF.

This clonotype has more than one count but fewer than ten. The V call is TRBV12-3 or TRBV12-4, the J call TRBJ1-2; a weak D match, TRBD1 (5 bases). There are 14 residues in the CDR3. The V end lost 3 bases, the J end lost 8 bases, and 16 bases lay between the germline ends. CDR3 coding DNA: TGTGCCAGCAGTTTCTCCGGGACCCGGAACGGCTACACCTTC. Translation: CASSFSGTRNGYTF.

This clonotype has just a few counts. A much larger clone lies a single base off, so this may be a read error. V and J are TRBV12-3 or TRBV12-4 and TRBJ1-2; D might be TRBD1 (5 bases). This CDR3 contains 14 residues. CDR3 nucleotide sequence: TGTGCCAGCAGCAGGGCCTCTGGCAGCTATGGCTACATCTTC. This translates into CASSRASGSYGYIF.